Listed below are T cell receptor beta chains from one sample, sequenced in a study of cytomegalovirus exposure and HLA in healthy donors. Assay: immunoSEQ multiplex PCR; the TCRdb copy retains only in-frame clones and omits some. The profile shows some 88,000 clones, approximately 71% of them singletons. The sequenced material came from PBMCs. The receptors originated from a woman under 30 in good health and CMV-seropositive. The CDR3 runs from the conserved cysteine through the conserved F or W. The order of the fields is V gene, D gene, J gene, clone size, CDR3 DNA, CDR3 protein. The D gene is left open where the match is weak. Clone size is not always given. Where it is, it says once, few, many or a class for expanded clones.

>TRBV6-1|TRBD2|TRBJ2-7|few
TGTGCCAGCAGTTCCCGGACTAGCGGGAGCCACGAGCAGTACTTC
CASSSRTSGSHEQYF
>TRBV7-2|.|TRBJ2-2|.
TGTGCCAGCAGCGCGGGGACGAACACCGGGGAGCTGTTTTTT
CASSAGTNTGELFF
>TRBV5-6|.|TRBJ2-7|few
TGTGCCAGCAGCTTGGTGTGGAGGGGGGGAGGGCAGTACTTC
CASSLVWRGGGQYF
>TRBV6-5|.|TRBJ1-3|.
TGTGCCAGCAGTTACGACACCTCCTCTGGAAACACCATATATTTT
CASSYDTSSGNTIYF
>TRBV6-1|TRBD1|TRBJ2-3|.
TGTGCCAGCAGTGCATCCGACAGGGGGCGAGGAGATACGCAGTATTTT
CASSASDRGRGDTQYF
>TRBV4-3|TRBD1|TRBJ2-2|.
TGCGCCAGCAGCCTTTGGGACAGGGCTAACACCGGGGAGCTGTTTTTT
CASSLWDRANTGELFF
>TRBV7-6|TRBD1|TRBJ1-4|.
TGTGCCAGCAGCCTGGGACAGACAAATGAAAAACTGTTTTTT
CASSLGQTNEKLFF
>TRBV7-9|TRBD2|TRBJ2-1|.
TGTGCCAGCAGCTTAGGCGGGGGAAATTACAATGAGCAGTTCTTC
CASSLGGGNYNEQFF
>TRBV10-3|TRBD1|TRBJ1-5|.
TGTGCCACCGGGACAGGGGCCAATCAGCCCCAGCATTTT
CATGTGANQPQHF
>TRBV5-5|TRBD1|TRBJ2-5|.
TGTGCCAGCAGCTCCTTGAACCGGGACAGGGTAGTCCAAGAGACCCAGTACTTC
CASSSLNRDRVVQETQYF
>TRBV5-4|TRBD2|TRBJ2-5|.
TGTGCCTGGGGCCTAGCGGGGTCCGGCGGAGAGACCCAGTACTTC
CAWGLAGSGGETQYF
>TRBV12-5|TRBD1|TRBJ2-7|.
TGTGCTAGTGGTCCAGGGACAGCTTCTTTCTTC
CASGPGTASFF
>TRBV11-2|TRBD1|TRBJ1-3|.
TGTGCCAGCAGCCCGTTACAGGGGGCAGGATTAATGGGCCGAAACACCATATATTTT
CASSPLQGAGLMGRNTIYF
>TRBV7-9|.|TRBJ1-3|.
TGTGCCAGCAGCACCCCGACAGGAATTACTGGAAACACCATATATTTT
CASSTPTGITGNTIYF
>TRBV18|TRBD1|TRBJ1-2|.
TGTGCCAGCTCACCACAGGGACAGGGAGGCTCCTATGGCTACACCTTC
CASSPQGQGGSYGYTF
>TRBV19|TRBD2|TRBJ2-3|few
TGTGCCACCCGAGCGGGGGGGCACACAGATACGCAGTATTTT
CATRAGGHTDTQYF